This T cell receptor (beta chain) was profiled in a study of blood T cell repertoires in COVID-19. Study at large: Donors in the United States, Italy and Spain gave samples during acute or convalescent COVID-19.

Libraries were prepared by immunoSEQ multiplex PCR; TCRdb keeps only in-frame clonotypes and omits some of them. This table holds about 170,000 clones, about 88% found once. This CDR3 comprises 16 residues. With V trimmed by 5 bases and J by 1 base, 4 bases remained unmatched. Per the germline V gene, CDR1 is SGHAT and CDR2 is FQNNGV. V gene TRBV11-2 combines with J gene TRBJ2-3, with 12 bases aligning to TRBD2. The sequencing sample was made of peripheral blood. The receptor comes from a man aged 50-59 years who had recovered from COVID-19. CDR3 nucleotides: TGTGCCAGCAGCCCCCGACTAGCGGGGGGCACAGATACGCAGTATTTT. Translated, it gives CASSPRLAGGTDTQYF.